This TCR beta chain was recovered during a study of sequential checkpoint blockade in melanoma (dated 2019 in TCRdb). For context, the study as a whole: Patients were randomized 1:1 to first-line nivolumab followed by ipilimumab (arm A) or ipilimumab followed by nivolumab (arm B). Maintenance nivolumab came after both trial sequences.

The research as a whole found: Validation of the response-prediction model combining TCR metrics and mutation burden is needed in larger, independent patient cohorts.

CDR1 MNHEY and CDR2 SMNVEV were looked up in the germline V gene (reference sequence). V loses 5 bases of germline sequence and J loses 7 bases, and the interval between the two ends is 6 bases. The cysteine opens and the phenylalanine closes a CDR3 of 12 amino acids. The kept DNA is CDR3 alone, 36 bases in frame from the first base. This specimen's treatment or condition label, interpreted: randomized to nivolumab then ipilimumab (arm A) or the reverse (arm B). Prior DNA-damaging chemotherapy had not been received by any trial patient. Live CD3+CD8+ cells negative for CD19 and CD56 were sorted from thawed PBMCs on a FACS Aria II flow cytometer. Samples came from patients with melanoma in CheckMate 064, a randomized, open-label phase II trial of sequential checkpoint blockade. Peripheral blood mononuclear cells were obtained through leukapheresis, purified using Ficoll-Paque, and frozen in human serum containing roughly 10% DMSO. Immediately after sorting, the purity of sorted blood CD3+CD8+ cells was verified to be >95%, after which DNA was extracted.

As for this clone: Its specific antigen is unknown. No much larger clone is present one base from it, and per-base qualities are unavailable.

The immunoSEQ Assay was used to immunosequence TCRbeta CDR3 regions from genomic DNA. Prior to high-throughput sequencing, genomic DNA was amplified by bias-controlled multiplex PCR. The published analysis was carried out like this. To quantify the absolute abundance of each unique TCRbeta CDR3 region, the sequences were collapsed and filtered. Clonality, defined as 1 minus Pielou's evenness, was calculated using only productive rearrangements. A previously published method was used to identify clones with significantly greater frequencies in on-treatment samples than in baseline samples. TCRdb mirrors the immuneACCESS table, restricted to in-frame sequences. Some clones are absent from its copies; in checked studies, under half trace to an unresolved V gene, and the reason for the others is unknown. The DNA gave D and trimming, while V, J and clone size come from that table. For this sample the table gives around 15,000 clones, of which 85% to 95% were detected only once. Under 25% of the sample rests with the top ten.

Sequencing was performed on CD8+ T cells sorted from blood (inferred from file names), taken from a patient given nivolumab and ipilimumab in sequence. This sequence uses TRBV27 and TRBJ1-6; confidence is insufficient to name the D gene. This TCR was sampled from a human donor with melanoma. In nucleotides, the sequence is TGTGCCAGCAGTCCTCTAAATTCACCCCTCCACTTT. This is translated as CASSPLNSPLHF.